These T cell receptor beta chains were read from a single sample in a study of blood T cell repertoires in COVID-19. Profiling relied on immunoSEQ multiplex PCR, and the TCRdb table lists in-frame clones only, not all of them. This sample has 200,000 to 250,000 clones, with under 90% found just once. The sample was peripheral blood. The receptor source for this set is an elderly woman with acute or convalescent COVID-19. CDR3s include the opening cysteine and the closing phenylalanine or tryptophan. The D gene is left open where the match is weak. Size is stated for part of the rows, as once, few or many counts, or as a class when the clone is expanded.

cdr3_aa cdr3_nt j_call clone_size d_call v_call
CASSSRGGQPQHF TGTGCCAGCAGCTCTCGGGGGGGTCAGCCCCAGCATTTT TRBJ1-5 NA NA TRBV7-3
CASSRLQKGQAINYGYTF TGTGCCAGTAGTCGACTTCAAAAGGGACAGGCGATAAACTATGGCTACACCTTC TRBJ1-2 NA TRBD1 TRBV19
CASRSGTSAHNEQFF TGTGCCAGCAGATCCGGGACTAGCGCCCACAATGAGCAGTTCTTC TRBJ2-1 NA TRBD2 TRBV2
CASSSHSYGYTF TGTGCCAGCAGTTCTCACAGCTATGGCTACACCTTC TRBJ1-2 NA NA TRBV6-5
CASTPGQGAFYGYTF TGTGCCAGCACCCCCGGACAGGGGGCGTTCTATGGCTACACCTTC TRBJ1-2 NA TRBD1 TRBV7-2
CASSPGTGNQPQHF TGTGCCAGCAGCCCCGGGACAGGGAATCAGCCCCAGCATTTT TRBJ1-5 NA TRBD1 TRBV7-9
CASSSNRIHNEQFF TGTGCCAGCAGCTCAAACAGGATTCACAATGAGCAGTTCTTC TRBJ2-1 NA NA TRBV7-9
CASSAAPTSGITDTQYF TGTGCCAGCAGCGCCGCCCCGACTAGCGGTATCACAGATACGCAGTATTTT TRBJ2-3 NA TRBD2 TRBV7-9
CASSQEKRGGADTQYF TGTGCCAGCAGCCAAGAAAAGCGGGGGGGCGCAGATACGCAGTATTTT TRBJ2-3 NA TRBD2 TRBV3-1/TRBV3-2
CASSFGPGTSGYNEQFF TGTGCCAGCAGCTTCGGCCCCGGGACTAGCGGTTACAATGAGCAGTTCTTC TRBJ2-1 NA TRBD2 TRBV11-2
CASSLKGGGETQYF TGTGCCAGCAGCCTAAAGGGGGGGGGAGAGACCCAGTACTTC TRBJ2-5 NA NA TRBV3-1/TRBV3-2
CSASSGGAHEQYF TGCAGTGCTAGTAGCGGGGGGGCACACGAGCAGTACTTC TRBJ2-7 few TRBD2 TRBV20-1
CASSRTRGGTEAFF TGTGCCAGCAGCCGGACCAGGGGTGGCACTGAAGCTTTCTTT TRBJ1-1 NA NA TRBV3-1/TRBV3-2
CASSPSGQGNVYNSPLHF TGTGCCAGCAGCCCGTCGGGGCAGGGGAATGTCTATAATTCACCCCTCCACTTT TRBJ1-6 NA NA TRBV5-5
CASSLWRGPYNEQFF TGTGCCAGCAGTTTATGGCGGGGGCCATACAATGAGCAGTTCTTC TRBJ2-1 NA NA TRBV28
CASSLDGGPGQFF TGTGCCAGCAGCTTAGATGGCGGTCCTGGGCAGTTCTTC TRBJ2-1 NA NA TRBV11-2
CASSGLDGETEAFF TGTGCCAGCAGCGGATTGGACGGGGAGACTGAAGCTTTCTTT TRBJ1-1 NA NA TRBV7-6
CASSLRGTGYEQYF TGTGCCAGCAGCTTGCGAGGGACTGGTTACGAGCAGTACTTC TRBJ2-7 NA NA TRBV11-2
CASSQALIGGPGIRNTIYF TGCGCCAGCAGCCAGGCCCTTATTGGAGGGCCTGGGATCCGAAACACCATATATTTT TRBJ1-3 NA NA TRBV4-3
CASSLPGRGPNEQYF TGTGCCAGCAGCCTTCCGGGTAGGGGTCCCAACGAGCAGTACTTC TRBJ2-7 once NA TRBV3-1/TRBV3-2
CASSSTGGGSMNTEAFF TGTGCCAGCTCGTCAACAGGGGGCGGGAGCATGAACACTGAAGCTTTCTTT TRBJ1-1 once TRBD1 TRBV18
CASSLVGLAGSNYGYTF TGTGCCAGCAGCTTAGTCGGGCTTGCGGGTTCTAACTATGGCTACACCTTC TRBJ1-2 NA NA TRBV7-6
CASSSGQGGYNEQFF TGTGCCAGCAGCAGCGGACAGGGGGGTTACAATGAGCAGTTCTTC TRBJ2-1 once TRBD1 TRBV6-2/TRBV6-3
CAISPGGTLAEAFF TGTGCCATCAGCCCCGGGGGGACTTTAGCTGAAGCTTTCTTT TRBJ1-1 NA NA TRBV10-3
CASTAGGPVSTDTQYF TGCGCCAGCACAGCGGGGGGGCCTGTAAGCACAGATACGCAGTATTTT TRBJ2-3 NA TRBD2 TRBV5-1
CASSRDSITEAFF TGTGCCAGCAGCCGGGACAGCATCACTGAAGCTTTCTTT TRBJ1-1 once TRBD1 TRBV2
CAWSVQNAGNSPLHF TGTGCCTGGAGTGTACAAAATGCAGGGAATTCACCCCTCCACTTT TRBJ1-6 NA NA TRBV30
CASSLPQGWNTEAFF TGTGCCAGCAGCCTCCCGCAGGGTTGGAACACTGAAGCTTTCTTT TRBJ1-1 once NA TRBV7-9
CASKEGAGYGYTF TGTGCCAGCAAGGAGGGGGCTGGGTATGGCTACACCTTC TRBJ1-2 NA TRBD1 TRBV27
CASSYGGAEAFF TGTGCCAGCAGTTACGGGGGCGCTGAAGCTTTCTTT TRBJ1-1 NA NA TRBV6-5
CASSPVPGQGGWSEAFF TGTGCCAGCAGCCCAGTGCCGGGACAGGGAGGTTGGTCTGAAGCTTTCTTT TRBJ1-1 NA TRBD1 TRBV5-4
CASSRGAETDTQYF TGTGCCAGCAGTCGGGGGGCGGAGACAGATACGCAGTATTTT TRBJ2-3 NA NA TRBV6-5
CASSSTGFTGELFF TGTGCCAGCAGTTCGACAGGGTTCACCGGGGAGCTGTTTTTT TRBJ2-2 NA TRBD1 TRBV28
CASSLEGSSYNEQFF TGTGCCAGCAGCTTGGAGGGTTCCTCCTACAATGAGCAGTTCTTC TRBJ2-1 NA NA TRBV11-3
CASSRRAGTMNTEAFF TGTGCCAGCAGCCGTCGTGCAGGCACCATGAACACTGAAGCTTTCTTT TRBJ1-1 few NA TRBV9
CASSAGQGSNQPQHF TGTGCCAGCTCAGCGGGACAGGGGAGCAATCAGCCCCAGCATTTT TRBJ1-5 few TRBD1 TRBV18
CASSLNQVLYGYTF TGTGCCAGCAGTTTAAACCAGGTCTTATATGGCTACACCTTC TRBJ1-2 NA NA TRBV28
CASSFETGFNQPQHF TGTGCCAGCAGTTTTGAGACAGGGTTTAATCAGCCCCAGCATTTT TRBJ1-5 NA TRBD1 TRBV28
CASSPSLQRGGRDTQYF TGTGCCAGCAGCCCTAGTCTCCAGCGGGGGGGCCGAGATACGCAGTATTTT TRBJ2-3 NA TRBD2 TRBV13
CASSHRTGTGGTDTQYF TGTGCCAGCAGCCATAGGACCGGGACAGGGGGAACGGATACGCAGTATTTT TRBJ2-3 NA TRBD1 TRBV28
CASSETSGGYTQYF TGTGCCAGCAGCGAGACTAGCGGGGGATATACGCAGTATTTT TRBJ2-3 NA TRBD2 TRBV9
CASRGGTYEQYF TGTGCCAGCAGGGGGGGGACTTACGAGCAGTACTTC TRBJ2-7 NA TRBD2 TRBV2
CASSAVAGDTGELFF TGCGCCAGCAGCGCCGTAGCTGGCGACACCGGGGAGCTGTTTTTT TRBJ2-2 NA NA TRBV5-1
CASSIDQGGAGGYTF TGTGCCAGTAGTATAGATCAAGGGGGCGCCGGTGGCTACACCTTC TRBJ1-2 NA TRBD1 TRBV19
CASSLAEGRLLGGYTF TGCGCCAGCAGCTTGGCCGAGGGTCGGCTCTTGGGTGGCTACACCTTC TRBJ1-2 NA NA TRBV5-1
CASSPTADRVEQYF TGTGCCAGCAGTCCTACTGCGGACAGGGTCGAGCAGTACTTC TRBJ2-7 NA TRBD1 TRBV3-1/TRBV3-2
CASSPTGSGANVLTF TGTGCCAGCAGCCCAACAGGGAGTGGGGCCAACGTCCTGACTTTC TRBJ2-6 few NA TRBV3-1/TRBV3-2
CATSRIASTGANVLTF TGTGCCACCAGCAGGATAGCTAGTACTGGGGCCAACGTCCTGACTTTC TRBJ2-6 NA NA TRBV15
CASSLWERSSGNTIYF TGTGCCAGCAGTTTATGGGAGAGGAGCTCTGGAAACACCATATATTTT TRBJ1-3 NA NA TRBV28
CASSLDGRGHDNEQFF TGTGCCAGCAGCTTAGACGGCAGGGGGCACGACAATGAGCAGTTCTTC TRBJ2-1 NA TRBD1 TRBV7-9
CASSSQSTNEKLFF TGTGCCAGCAGCTCACAGTCAACTAATGAAAAACTGTTTTTT TRBJ1-4 NA NA TRBV9
CASSLGGTGDTEAFF TGTGCCAGCAGCTTAGGTGGGACAGGGGACACTGAAGCTTTCTTT TRBJ1-1 few TRBD1 TRBV11-2
CASRRGQGPEKLFF TGTGCCAGCAGGCGGGGACAGGGTCCTGAAAAACTGTTTTTT TRBJ1-4 NA TRBD1 TRBV6-5